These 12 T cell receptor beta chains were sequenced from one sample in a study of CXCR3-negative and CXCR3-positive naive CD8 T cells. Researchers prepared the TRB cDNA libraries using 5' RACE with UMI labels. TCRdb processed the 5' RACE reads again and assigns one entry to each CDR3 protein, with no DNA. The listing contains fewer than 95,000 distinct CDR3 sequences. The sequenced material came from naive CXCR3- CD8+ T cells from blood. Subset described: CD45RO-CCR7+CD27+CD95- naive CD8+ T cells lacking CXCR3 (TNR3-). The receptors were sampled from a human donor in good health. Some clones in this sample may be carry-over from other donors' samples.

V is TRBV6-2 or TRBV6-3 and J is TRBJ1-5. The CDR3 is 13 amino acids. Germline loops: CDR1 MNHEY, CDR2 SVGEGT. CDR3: CASSYEENQPQHF.

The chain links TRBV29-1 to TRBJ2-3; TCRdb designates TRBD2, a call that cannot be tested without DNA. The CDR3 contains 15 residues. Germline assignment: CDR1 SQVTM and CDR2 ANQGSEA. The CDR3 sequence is CSLTPAGEYTDTQYF.

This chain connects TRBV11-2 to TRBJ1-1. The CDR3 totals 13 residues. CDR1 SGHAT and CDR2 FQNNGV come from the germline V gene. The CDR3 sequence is CASSWGPYLEAFF.

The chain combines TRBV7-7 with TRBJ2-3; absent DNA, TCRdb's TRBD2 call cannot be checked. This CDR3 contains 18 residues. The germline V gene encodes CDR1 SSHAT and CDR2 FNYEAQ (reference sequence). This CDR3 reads CASSDRLGVLTSTDTQYF.

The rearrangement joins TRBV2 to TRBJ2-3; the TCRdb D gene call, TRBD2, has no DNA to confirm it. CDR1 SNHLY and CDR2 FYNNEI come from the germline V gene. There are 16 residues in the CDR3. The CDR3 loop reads CASTILAGGLGDTQYF.

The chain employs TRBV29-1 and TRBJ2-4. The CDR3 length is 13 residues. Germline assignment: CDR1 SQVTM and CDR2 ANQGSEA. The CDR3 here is CSVEKGAKNIQYF.

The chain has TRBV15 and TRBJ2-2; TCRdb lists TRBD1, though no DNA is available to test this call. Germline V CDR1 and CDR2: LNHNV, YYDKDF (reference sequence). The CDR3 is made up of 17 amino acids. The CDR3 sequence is CAASREDRGLDTGELFF. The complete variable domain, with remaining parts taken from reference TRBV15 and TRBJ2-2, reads DAMVIQNPRYQVTQFGKPVTLSCSQTLNHNVMYWYQQKSSQAPKLLFHYYDKDFNNEADTPDNFQSRRPNTSFCFLDIRSPGLGDTAMYLCAASREDRGLDTGELFFGEGSRLTVL.

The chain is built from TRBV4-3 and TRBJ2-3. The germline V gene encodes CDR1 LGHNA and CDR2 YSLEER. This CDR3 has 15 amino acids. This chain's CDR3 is CASSQDFFSTYTQYF.

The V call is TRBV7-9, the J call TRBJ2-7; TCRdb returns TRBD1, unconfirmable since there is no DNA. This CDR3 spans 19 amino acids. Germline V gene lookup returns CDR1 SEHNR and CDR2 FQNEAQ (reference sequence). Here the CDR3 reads CASFGQEARYRGRSYEQYF.

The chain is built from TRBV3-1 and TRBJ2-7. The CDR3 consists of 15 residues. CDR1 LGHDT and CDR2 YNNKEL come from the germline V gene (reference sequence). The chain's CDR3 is CASSQGIFFTYEQYF.

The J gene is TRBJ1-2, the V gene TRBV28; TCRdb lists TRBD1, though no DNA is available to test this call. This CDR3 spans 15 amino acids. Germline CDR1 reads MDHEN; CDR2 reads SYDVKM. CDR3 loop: CASSFESDSHYGYTF.

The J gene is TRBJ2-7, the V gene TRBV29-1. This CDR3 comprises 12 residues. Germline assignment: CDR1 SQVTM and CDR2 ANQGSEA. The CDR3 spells CSVEDSSYEQYF.